This record concerns one T cell receptor (beta chain) sequence. Its antigen is currently unknown. This sample was taken from a study of monozygotic twins with inflammatory bowel disease. Findings and limits, study-wide: Support for a single strong signal or clonotype associated with IBD was absent. Limited statistical power may explain no repertoire similarity difference between concordant and discordant twins.

Germline V gene lookup returns CDR1 MNHEY and CDR2 SMNVEV (reference sequence). The CDR3 spans 14 residues. Each CDR3 protein gets one entry in TCRdb, which reprocessed the 5' RACE reads and gives no DNA. The ten most abundant clones cover around 2% of a sample with approximately 330,000 distinct CDR3 sequences. The sequence came from a human donor with ulcerative colitis or Crohn's disease, or a healthy co-twin of an affected twin (not recorded which). The sequenced sample was blood. The rearrangement uses TRBV27 and TRBJ2-1; no DNA is available, so the TRBD1 call from TCRdb remains unchecked. CDR3 region: CASSKTGRYNEQFF.